Shown below are 23 T cell receptor beta chains from a single sample sequenced in a study of cytomegalovirus exposure and HLA in healthy donors. Primers for the PCR totalled 60 Vbeta and 13 Jbeta. Generated by immunoSEQ multiplex PCR, the TCRdb table keeps only in-frame clones and is missing some. The table records over 150,000 clones, about 71% of them present only once. Source material: PBMCs. Receptors originate from a woman aged 35 to 49 in good health and CMV-seropositive.

This clone appeared a few times. The chain couples TRBV28 to TRBJ2-2; the match to TRBD1 covers 8 bases. Trimming cost V 10 bases and J 6 bases; bases outside gene matches: 13. CDR1 is MDHEN and CDR2 is SYDVKM in the germline V gene. The CDR3 runs to 15 residues. As DNA, the CDR3 is TGTGCCATCCTTCCAGGGGGCGCGTCAGCCGGGGAGCTGTTTTTT. Residues: CAILPGGASAGELFF. The complete variable domain, with remaining parts taken from reference TRBV28 and TRBJ2-2, reads DVKVTQSSRYLVKRTGEKVFLECVQDMDHENMFWYRQDPGLGLRLIYFSYDVKMKEKGDIPEGYSVSREKKERFSLILESASTNQTSMYLCAILPGGASAGELFFGEGSRLTVL.

The rearrangement joins TRBV5-6 to TRBJ1-2; TRBD1 is a possible D gene (6 bases). This CDR3 has 14 amino acids. The germline gives CDR1 SGHDT, CDR2 YYEEEE. Trimming pared 4 bases from V and 8 bases from J, leaving 18 bases between. DNA for the CDR3: TGTGCCAGCAGCAGACCCACACAGGGCCGAGGCTACACCTTC. Translating it yields CASSRPTQGRGYTF.

This rearrangement joins TRBV6-5 to TRBJ2-7; TRBD1 might be the D (5 bases). Germline CDR1 and CDR2: MNHEY and SVGAGI. V lost 8 bases, J lost 10 bases, and 12 bases lay in between. This CDR3 region has 10 residues. The CDR3 spells CASGDSQQYF. CDR3 DNA sequence: TGTGCCAGCGGAGACAGCCAACAGTACTTC.

V and J are TRBV19 and TRBJ2-1; 8 positions agree with TRBD2. The length of the CDR3 is 17 residues. Looked up from germline, CDR1 is LNHDA and CDR2 is SQIVND (reference sequence). The trim removed 4 bases at V and 2 bases at J, leaving 10 bases unmatched. The CDR3 sequence is CASSKGWERGPYNEQFF. The DNA of the CDR3 is TGTGCCAGTAGTAAGGGCTGGGAGCGGGGGCCCTACAATGAGCAGTTCTTC.

J is TRBJ1-1 and V is TRBV12-5; no reliable D call. Trimming left V 3 bases short and J 7 bases short, with 9 bases between. Germline V gene sequence: CDR1 LGHNT, CDR2 FRNRAP. The length of the CDR3 is 12 residues. In DNA form, the CDR3 reads TGTGCTAGTGGTTTTACGGGAAATGAAGCTTTCTTT. Translating it yields CASGFTGNEAFF.

This clone occurred a few times. The chain combines TRBV19 with TRBJ1-2; D not certain. Trimming pared 5 bases from V and 3 bases from J, leaving 10 bases between. There are 13 residues in the CDR3. Germline V gene lookup returns CDR1 LNHDA and CDR2 SQIVND (reference sequence). Written as DNA, the CDR3 is TGTGCCAGTAGTCGGGATGCCGACTATGGCTACACCTTC. This codes for CASSRDADYGYTF.

The genes are TRBV6-1 and TRBJ2-7; 12 nucleotides align to TRBD2. The J segment lost 0 bases and the V segment lost 4 bases, leaving 10 bases of the junction unmatched. The CDR3 length is 18 residues. Germline CDR1 MNHNS, CDR2 SASEGT. In DNA form, the CDR3 reads TGTGCCAGCAGTGTCCCGACTAGCGGGAGCACCTACTCCTACGAGCAGTACTTC. This translates into CASSVPTSGSTYSYEQYF.

This clone appeared a few times. Other nucleotide sequences from this sample produce the same CDR3. The chain joins TRBV15 to TRBJ1-3; TRBD1 might be the D (6 bases). Germline CDR1 reads LNHNV; CDR2 reads YYDKDF (reference sequence). The CDR3 length is 16 residues. Trimming removed 0 bases at V and 2 bases at J, with 11 bases between. The CDR3 reads CATSRDPGAAGNTIYF. The CDR3 DNA follows: TGTGCCACCAGCAGAGACCCAGGGGCTGCTGGAAACACCATATATTTT.

There are a few counts of this clone. This chain links TRBV11-2 with TRBJ2-5; 16 bases align to TRBD2. This CDR3 is built from 14 residues. From germline, CDR1 is SGHAT and CDR2 FQNNGV. V gave up 8 bases and J gave up 4 bases; unmatched junction bases: 1. CDR3 sequence reads: CASGTSGGGETQYF. Written as DNA, the CDR3 is TGTGCCAGCGGGACTAGCGGGGGGGGAGAGACCCAGTACTTC.

J is TRBJ1-5 and V is TRBV10-1, with TRBD1 identical over 8 bases. Germline V CDR1 and CDR2: WNHNN, SYGVQD (reference sequence). The junction had 10 bases not matched to a gene; V was cut back by 6 bases and J by 6 bases. The CDR3 has 15 amino acids. Written as DNA, the CDR3 is TGCGCCAGCAGCCCTAAGGACAGGGCAGCTCAGCCCCAGCATTTT. Translation: CASSPKDRAAQPQHF.

This clone was seen a handful of times. The rearrangement links TRBV5-4 to TRBJ2-3, with D perhaps matching TRBD2 (6 bases). Between the trimmed V and J ends, which lost 3 bases and 1 base, there was a span of 12 bases. The CDR3 length is 15 residues. Per germline, CDR1 SGHNT and CDR2 YYREEE (reference sequence). CDR3 DNA: TGTGCCAGCAGCTCCCGGGACTCCCGCACAGATACGCAGTATTTT. This encodes CASSSRDSRTDTQYF.

J is TRBJ2-5 and V is TRBV6-5, with D possibly being TRBD1 (7 bases). Trimming took off 5 bases at V and 5 bases at J, with 15 bases between the two ends. The CDR3 sequence is 14 residues long. Germline V gives CDR1 MNHEY, CDR2 SVGAGI. The CDR3 nucleotides read TGTGCCAGCAGTACCTCACAGGGGAGGGAGACCCAGTACTTC. Protein sequence: CASSTSQGRETQYF.

This rearrangement joins TRBV18 to TRBJ1-2; possible D gene TRBD1, 5 bases. The germline CDR1 and CDR2 sequences are KGHSH and LQKENI. The CDR3 extends over 12 amino acids. The V and J ends lost 4 bases and 6 bases respectively, with 9 bases between them. CDR3 coding DNA: TGTGCCAGCTCACTGGACAATGATGGCTACACCTTC. Protein product: CASSLDNDGYTF.

This rearrangement joins TRBV6-6 to TRBJ1-3; TRBD1 might be the D (5 bases). This CDR3 contains 14 residues. Deletions cut 3 bases from V and 4 bases from J, with 10 bases between. Germline V gene data show CDR1 as MNHNY and CDR2 as SVGAGI (reference sequence). The CDR3 here is CASSYGAEGNTIYF. DNA for the CDR3: TGTGCCAGCAGTTATGGGGCGGAAGGAAACACCATATATTTT.

This chain uses TRBV9 with TRBJ2-5; 10 nucleotides agree with TRBD1. Trimming at V came to 4 bases and at J to 3 bases, leaving 6 bases not matched to a gene. This CDR3 comprises 15 residues. Per the germline V gene, CDR1 is SGDLS and CDR2 is YYNGEE. The CDR3 DNA reads TGTGCCAGCAGCCAAAGAGGGACAGGGGAAGAGACCCAGTACTTC. It yields the protein CASSQRGTGEETQYF.

The chain is built from TRBV4-1 and TRBJ2-1; D is perhaps TRBD2 (6 bases). The germline V gene encodes CDR1 MGHRA and CDR2 YSYEKL. V gave up 0 bases and J gave up 1 base, with 10 bases separating them. This CDR3 region has 16 residues. Here the CDR3 reads CASSQETSRSYNEQFF. In nucleotides, the CDR3 is TGCGCCAGCAGCCAAGAAACTAGCCGGTCCTACAATGAGCAGTTCTTC.

The V gene is TRBV28, the J gene TRBJ2-7; D is ambiguous. Germline V gene data show CDR1 as MDHEN and CDR2 as SYDVKM. V dropped 7 bases and J dropped 2 bases, with 12 bases sitting between them. The CDR3 contains 13 residues. As DNA, the CDR3 is TGTGCCAGCAACCGTGGCGGTACCTACGAGCAGTACTTC. Amino acid sequence: CASNRGGTYEQYF. Supplemented by reference TRBV28 and TRBJ2-7, the full variable domain reads DVKVTQSSRYLVKRTGEKVFLECVQDMDHENMFWYRQDPGLGLRLIYFSYDVKMKEKGDIPEGYSVSREKKERFSLILESASTNQTSMYLCASNRGGTYEQYFGPGTRLTVT.

V gene TRBV18 combines with J gene TRBJ2-7; D may be TRBD2 (6 bases). Germline CDR1 is KGHSH and CDR2 is LQKENI. Trimming removed 3 bases from V and 3 bases from J, with 9 bases in between. The CDR3 covers 13 residues. The CDR3 sequence is CASSPGSGYEQYF. The DNA of the CDR3 is TGTGCCAGCTCACCGGGTAGCGGCTACGAGCAGTACTTC.

V and J are TRBV5-1 and TRBJ2-7, with 9 bases that match TRBD1. The ends lost 9 bases at V and 1 base at J; junction bases unmatched: 8. Germline V gene lookup returns CDR1 SGHRS and CDR2 YFSETQ. This CDR3 has 14 residues. For the CDR3, the DNA is TGCGCCACAAAACCGGGACAGGGTTCCTACGAGCAGTACTTC. It yields the protein CATKPGQGSYEQYF.

V usage is TRBV10-3 and J usage is TRBJ1-3; no definite D call. With 8 bases removed from V and 1 base from J, the gap between germline ends came to 9 bases. The CDR3 covers 13 residues. Germline V gene lookup returns CDR1 ENHRY and CDR2 SYGVKD. In DNA form, the CDR3 reads TGTGCCATCGGGCAGGTTTCTGGAAACACCATATATTTT. Translated, it gives CAIGQVSGNTIYF.

CDR3 protein: CASSPIFLAGTVETQYF. CDR3 sequence (DNA): TGTGCCAGCAGCCCCATTTTTCTAGCGGGAACTGTAGAGACCCAGTACTTC. The chain couples TRBV7-9 to TRBJ2-5; the match to TRBD2 covers 9 bases. V dropped 5 bases and J dropped 4; count of bases not matched to a gene: 14. This CDR3 has 17 residues. The germline V gene has CDR1 SEHNR and CDR2 FQNEAQ (reference sequence).

This clone turned up a few times. This sequence joins TRBV7-9 and TRBJ1-6; D gene ambiguous. V was trimmed by 5 bases and J by 6 bases, leaving 8 bases between them. In germline, CDR1 is SEHNR, CDR2 FQNEAQ (reference sequence). The CDR3 covers 13 residues. This chain's CDR3 is CASSQLSNSPLHF. The CDR3 DNA follows: TGTGCCAGCAGCCAACTTTCTAATTCACCCCTCCACTTT.

There are a few counts of this clone. This rearrangement joins TRBV19 to TRBJ2-6; tentatively, D is TRBD1 (5 bases). The CDR3 extends over 17 amino acids. V was shortened by 1 base and J by 0 bases, with 10 bases between the two germline ends. Per germline, CDR1 LNHDA and CDR2 SQIVND (reference sequence). CDR3 amino acids: CASSIVQVNSGANVLTF. The CDR3 nucleotides are TGTGCCAGTAGTATAGTACAGGTGAACTCTGGGGCCAACGTCCTGACTTTC.